A single sample is the source of the 11 T cell receptor beta chains below, sequenced in a study of blood T cell repertoires in COVID-19. The repertoire was sequenced with immunoSEQ multiplex PCR; TCRdb's copy has only in-frame clones and lacks some. The sample has approximately 150,000 clones; 84% are singletons. Sequenced: peripheral blood. These receptors originate from an elderly woman with COVID-19, enrolled during active disease.

V usage is TRBV18 and J usage is TRBJ2-7; the match to TRBD1 covers 10 bases. With 4 bases clipped from V and 5 bases from J, the junction kept 5 bases outside the gene matches. The CDR3 sequence is 14 residues long. The germline V gene has CDR1 KGHSH and CDR2 LQKENI. CDR3 in amino acids: CASSLGDRGNEQYF. CDR3 DNA: TGTGCCAGCTCACTCGGGGACAGGGGCAACGAGCAGTACTTC.

This chain joins TRBV29-1 and TRBJ2-1, with D perhaps TRBD1 (6 bases). This CDR3 is 12 amino acids long. Germline loops: CDR1 SQVTM, CDR2 ANQGSEA. V was cut by 7 bases and J by 5 bases, with 12 bases left in between. Here the CDR3 DNA reads TGCAGCGGGTCAGGGGTCAACAATGAGCAGTTCTTC. It codes for CSGSGVNNEQFF.

The CDR3 loop reads CASSWGGAGGDEQFF. The CDR3 nucleotides read TGTGCCAGCAGTTGGGGTGGAGCGGGAGGCGATGAGCAGTTCTTC. V and J are TRBV28 and TRBJ2-1; 9 bases are a match to TRBD2. In germline, CDR1 is MDHEN, CDR2 SYDVKM. The CDR3 runs to 15 residues. After removal of 4 bases from V and 8 bases from J, the junction contained 9 bases not matched to a gene.

This rearrangement joins TRBV30 to TRBJ2-2; the D gene is possibly TRBD2 (5 bases). Germline assignment: CDR1 GTSNPN and CDR2 SVGIG (reference sequence). Trimming cost V 1 base and J 7 bases, with 10 bases left between them. This CDR3 comprises 13 residues. The CDR3 coding sequence is TGTGCCTGGAGTGAACTAGTATACGGGGAGCTGTTTTTT. As protein: CAWSELVYGELFF.

The rearrangement joins TRBV6-2 or TRBV6-3 to TRBJ1-2, with D unclear. Trimming left V 0 bases short and J 4 bases short, with 12 bases between. In germline, CDR1 is MNHEY, CDR2 SVGEGT. The CDR3 is 15 residues long. CDR3 in DNA: TGTGCCAGCAGTTACTCCCTGGGCGGGAGCTATGGCTACACCTTC. Protein product: CASSYSLGGSYGYTF.

V is TRBV24-1 and J is TRBJ2-5; TRBD1 agrees at 9 bases. The CDR3 extends over 16 amino acids. With V trimmed by 4 bases and J by 5 bases, 10 bases remained unmatched. The germline V gene has CDR1 KGHDR and CDR2 SFDVKD. The CDR3 protein is CATSEPGQGTGETQYF. The CDR3 DNA follows: TGTGCCACCAGTGAGCCGGGACAGGGAACCGGGGAGACCCAGTACTTC.

V is TRBV3-1 (or the pseudogene TRBV3-2) and J is TRBJ1-1, with unresolved D. Per the germline V gene, CDR1 is LGHDT and CDR2 is YNNKEL (reference sequence). The V end was cut by 0 bases, the J end by 0 bases, with 8 bases between. This CDR3 spans 15 amino acids. DNA for the CDR3: TGTGCCAGCAGCCAAGACTACAGATTGAACACTGAAGCTTTCTTT. It yields the protein CASSQDYRLNTEAFF.

The chain recombines TRBV30 with TRBJ2-7; D is possibly TRBD2 (6 bases). V gave up 4 bases and J gave up 2 bases, with 9 bases separating them. This CDR3 is 12 amino acids long. CDR1 and CDR2 from the germline V gene are GTSNPN and SVGIG (reference sequence). DNA of the CDR3: TGTGCCTGGACTAGCGCGACCTACGAGCAGTACTTC. It translates to CAWTSATYEQYF.

The chain couples TRBV18 to TRBJ2-3, with 9 bases identical to TRBD1. The CDR3 runs to 15 residues. After removal of 6 bases from V and 4 bases from J, the junction contained 8 bases not matched to a gene. Germline lookup yields CDR1 KGHSH and CDR2 LQKENI. The DNA for the CDR3 is TGTGCCAGCTCTACCGGGACAGGGAGTCCAGATACGCAGTATTTT. Translation: CASSTGTGSPDTQYF. Full variable domain (outside the CDR3, taken from reference TRBV18 and TRBJ2-3): NAGVMQNPRHLVRRRGQEARLRCSPMKGHSHVYWYRQLPEEGLKFMVYLQKENIIDESGMPKERFSAEFPKEGPSILRIQQVVRGDSAAYFCASSTGTGSPDTQYFGPGTRLTVL.

V and J are TRBV5-4 and TRBJ2-3, with 7 positions matching TRBD2. The CDR3 runs to 16 residues. Losses at the gene ends were 4 bases for V and 6 bases for J; bases not matched to a gene: 14. Germline CDR1 is SGHNT and CDR2 is YYREEE (reference sequence). CDR3 loop: CASSVQQAGMGDTQYF. CDR3 DNA sequence: TGTGCCAGCAGCGTTCAACAAGCGGGGATGGGGGATACGCAGTATTTT. Using reference TRBV5-4 and TRBJ2-3 for the parts outside the CDR3, the full variable domain is ETGVTQSPTHLIKTRGQQVTLRCSSQSGHNTVSWYQQALGQGPQFIFQYYREEENGRGNFPPRFSGLQFPNYSSELNVNALELDDSALYLCASSVQQAGMGDTQYFGPGTRLTVL.

The V gene is TRBV19, the J gene TRBJ2-1; TRBD2 agrees at 8 bases. This CDR3 spans 15 amino acids. Germline V lookup: CDR1 LNHDA, CDR2 SQIVND (reference sequence). After removal of 4 bases from V and 6 bases from J, the junction contained 8 bases not matched to a gene. The CDR3 loop is CASSKRAGVFNEQFF. Here the CDR3 DNA reads TGTGCCAGTAGTAAGAGAGCGGGAGTCTTCAATGAGCAGTTCTTC.